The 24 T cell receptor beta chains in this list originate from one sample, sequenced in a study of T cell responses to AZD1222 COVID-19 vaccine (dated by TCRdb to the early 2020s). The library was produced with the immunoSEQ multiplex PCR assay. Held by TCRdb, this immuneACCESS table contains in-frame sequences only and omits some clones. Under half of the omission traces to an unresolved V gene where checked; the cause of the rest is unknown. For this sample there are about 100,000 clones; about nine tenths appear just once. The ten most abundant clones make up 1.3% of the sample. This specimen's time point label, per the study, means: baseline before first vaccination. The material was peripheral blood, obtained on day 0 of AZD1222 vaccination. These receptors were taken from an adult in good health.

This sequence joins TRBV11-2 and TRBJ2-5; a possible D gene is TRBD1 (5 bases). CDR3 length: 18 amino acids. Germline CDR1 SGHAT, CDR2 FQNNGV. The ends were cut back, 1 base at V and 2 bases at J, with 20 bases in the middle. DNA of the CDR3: TGTGCCAGCAGCTTAGGACTCGCAGTGCAGGGAACACAAGAGACCCAGTACTTC. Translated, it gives CASSLGLAVQGTQETQYF.

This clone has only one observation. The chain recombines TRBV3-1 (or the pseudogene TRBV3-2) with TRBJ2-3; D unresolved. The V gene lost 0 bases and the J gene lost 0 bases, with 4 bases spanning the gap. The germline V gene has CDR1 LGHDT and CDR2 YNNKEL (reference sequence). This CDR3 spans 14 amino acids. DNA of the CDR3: TGTGCCAGCAGCCAAGATCTGAGCACAGATACGCAGTATTTT. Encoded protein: CASSQDLSTDTQYF.

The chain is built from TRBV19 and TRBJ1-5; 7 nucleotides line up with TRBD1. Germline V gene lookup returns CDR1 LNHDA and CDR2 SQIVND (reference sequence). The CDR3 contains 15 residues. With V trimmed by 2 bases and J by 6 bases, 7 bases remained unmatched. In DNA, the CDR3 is TGTGCCAGTAGTATACGACAGGGTGGGTCTCAGCCCCAGCATTTT. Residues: CASSIRQGGSQPQHF.

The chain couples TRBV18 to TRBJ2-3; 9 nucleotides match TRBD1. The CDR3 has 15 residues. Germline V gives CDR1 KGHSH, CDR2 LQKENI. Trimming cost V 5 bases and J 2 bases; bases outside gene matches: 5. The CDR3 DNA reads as TGTGCCAGCTCAGGGACAGGGATTCCCACAGATACGCAGTATTTT. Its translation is CASSGTGIPTDTQYF.

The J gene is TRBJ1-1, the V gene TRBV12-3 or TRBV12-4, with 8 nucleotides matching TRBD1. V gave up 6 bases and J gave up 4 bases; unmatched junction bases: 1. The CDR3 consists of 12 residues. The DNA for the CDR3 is TGTGCCAGCAGCACAGGGGGCACTGAAGCTTTCTTT. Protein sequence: CASSTGGTEAFF.

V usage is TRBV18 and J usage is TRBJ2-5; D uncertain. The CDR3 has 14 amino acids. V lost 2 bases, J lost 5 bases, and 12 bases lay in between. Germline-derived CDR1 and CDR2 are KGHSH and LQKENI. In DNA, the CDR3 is TGTGCCAGCTCACCAAGCCTGCTAGGGGAGACCCAGTACTTC. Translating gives CASSPSLLGETQYF.

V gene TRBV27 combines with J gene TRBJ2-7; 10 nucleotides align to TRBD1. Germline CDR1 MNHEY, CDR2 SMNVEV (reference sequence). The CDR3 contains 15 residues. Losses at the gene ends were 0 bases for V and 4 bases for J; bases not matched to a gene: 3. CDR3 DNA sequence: TGTGCCAGCAGTTTATCAGACAGGGGGCTATACGAGCAGTACTTC. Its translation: CASSLSDRGLYEQYF.

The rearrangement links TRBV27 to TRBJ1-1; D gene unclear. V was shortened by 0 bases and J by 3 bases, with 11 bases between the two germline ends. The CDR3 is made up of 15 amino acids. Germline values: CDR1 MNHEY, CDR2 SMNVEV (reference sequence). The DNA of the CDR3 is TGTGCCAGCAGTTTATCCGCGCAGGCGTACACTGAAGCTTTCTTT. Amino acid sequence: CASSLSAQAYTEAFF.

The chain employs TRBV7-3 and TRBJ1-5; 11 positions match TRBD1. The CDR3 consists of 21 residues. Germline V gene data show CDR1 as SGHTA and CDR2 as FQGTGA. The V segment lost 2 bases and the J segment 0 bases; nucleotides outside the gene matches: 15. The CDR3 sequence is CASSLPLRDRGWEYSNQPQHF. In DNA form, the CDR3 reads TGTGCCAGCAGCTTACCCCTCCGGGACAGGGGGTGGGAATATAGCAATCAGCCCCAGCATTTT.

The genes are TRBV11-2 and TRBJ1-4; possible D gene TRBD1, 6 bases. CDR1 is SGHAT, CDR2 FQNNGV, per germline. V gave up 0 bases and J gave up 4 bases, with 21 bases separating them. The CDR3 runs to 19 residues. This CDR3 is CASSLDLLKLGALNEKLFF. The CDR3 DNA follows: TGTGCCAGCAGCTTAGATCTCTTAAAGTTGGGGGCTCTTAATGAAAAACTGTTTTTT.

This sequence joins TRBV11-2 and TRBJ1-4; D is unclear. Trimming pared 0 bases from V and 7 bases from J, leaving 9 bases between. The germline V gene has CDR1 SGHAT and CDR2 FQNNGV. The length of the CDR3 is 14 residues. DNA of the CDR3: TGTGCCAGCAGCTTAGACAGGTTGGGTGAAAAACTGTTTTTT. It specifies CASSLDRLGEKLFF. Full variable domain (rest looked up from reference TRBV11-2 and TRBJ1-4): EAGVAQSPRYKIIEKRQSVAFWCNPISGHATLYWYQQILGQGPKLLIQFQNNGVVDDSQLPKDRFSAERLKGVDSTLKIQPAKLEDSAVYLCASSLDRLGEKLFFGSGTQLSVL.

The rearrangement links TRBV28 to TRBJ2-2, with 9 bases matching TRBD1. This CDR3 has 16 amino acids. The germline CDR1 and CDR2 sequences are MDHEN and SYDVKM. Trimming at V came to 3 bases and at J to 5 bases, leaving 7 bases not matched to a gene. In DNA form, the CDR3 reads TGTGCCAGCAGTTTTAACAGGGGGCCGACTACCGGGGAGCTGTTTTTT. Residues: CASSFNRGPTTGELFF.

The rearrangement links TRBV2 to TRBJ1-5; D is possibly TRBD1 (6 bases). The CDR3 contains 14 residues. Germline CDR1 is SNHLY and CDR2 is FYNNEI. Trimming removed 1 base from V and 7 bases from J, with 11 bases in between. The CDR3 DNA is TGTGCCAGCAGTGAAGGCAGGGGAGCCCAGCCCCAGCATTTT. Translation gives CASSEGRGAQPQHF.

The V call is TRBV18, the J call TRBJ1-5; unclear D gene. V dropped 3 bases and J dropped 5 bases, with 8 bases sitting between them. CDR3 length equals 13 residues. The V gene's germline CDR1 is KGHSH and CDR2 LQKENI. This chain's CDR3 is CASSPVGDQPQHF. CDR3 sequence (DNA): TGTGCCAGCTCACCCGTCGGGGATCAGCCCCAGCATTTT.

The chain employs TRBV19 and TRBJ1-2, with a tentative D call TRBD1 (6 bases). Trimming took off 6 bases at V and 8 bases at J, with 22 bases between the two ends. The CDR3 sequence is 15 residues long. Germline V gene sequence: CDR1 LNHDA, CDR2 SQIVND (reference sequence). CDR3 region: CASSKPRSGAWGYTF. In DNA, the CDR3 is TGTGCCAGTAGCAAACCCCGTTCGGGGGCCTGGGGCTACACCTTC.

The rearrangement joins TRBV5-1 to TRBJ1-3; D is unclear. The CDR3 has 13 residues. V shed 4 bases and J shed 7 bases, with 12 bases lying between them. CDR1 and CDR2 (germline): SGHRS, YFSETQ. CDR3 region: CASSRLGDNTIYF. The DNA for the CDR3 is TGCGCCAGCAGCCGCCTCGGGGATAACACCATATATTTT.

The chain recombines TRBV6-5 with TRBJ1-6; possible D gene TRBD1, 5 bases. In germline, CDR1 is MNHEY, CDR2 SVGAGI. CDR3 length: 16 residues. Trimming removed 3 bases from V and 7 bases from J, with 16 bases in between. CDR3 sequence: CASSYWQGRRNSPLHF. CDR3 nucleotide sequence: TGTGCCAGCAGTTATTGGCAGGGTAGACGAAATTCACCCCTCCACTTT.

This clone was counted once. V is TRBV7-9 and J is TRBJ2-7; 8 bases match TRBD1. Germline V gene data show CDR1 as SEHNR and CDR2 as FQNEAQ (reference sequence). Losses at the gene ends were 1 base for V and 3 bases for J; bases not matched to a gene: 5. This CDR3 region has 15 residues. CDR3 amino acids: CASSLGTGGSYEQYF. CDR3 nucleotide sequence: TGTGCCAGCAGCTTAGGAACAGGGGGTAGCTACGAGCAGTACTTC.

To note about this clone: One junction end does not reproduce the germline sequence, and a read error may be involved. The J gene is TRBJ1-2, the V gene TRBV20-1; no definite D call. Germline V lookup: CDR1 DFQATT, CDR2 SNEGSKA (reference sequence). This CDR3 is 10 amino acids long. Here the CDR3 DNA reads TGCAGTGCTAGAGGCTACGGAAGTTTTTTC. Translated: CSARGYGSFF.

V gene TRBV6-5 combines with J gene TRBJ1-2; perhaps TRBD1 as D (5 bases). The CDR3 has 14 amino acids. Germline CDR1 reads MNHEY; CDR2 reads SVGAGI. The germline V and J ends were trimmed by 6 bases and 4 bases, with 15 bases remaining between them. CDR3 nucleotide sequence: TGTGCCAGCAGCCCCACAGGTTCGGGCTATGGCTACACCTTC. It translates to CASSPTGSGYGYTF.

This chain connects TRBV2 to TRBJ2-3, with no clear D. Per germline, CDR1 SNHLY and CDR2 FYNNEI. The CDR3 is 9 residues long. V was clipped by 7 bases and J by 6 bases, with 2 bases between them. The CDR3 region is CASKDTQYF. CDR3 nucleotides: TGTGCCAGCAAGGATACGCAGTATTTT.

This CDR3 reads CASSEWGRETQYF. The CDR3 region has the DNA TGTGCCAGCAGTGAGTGGGGACGCGAGACCCAGTACTTC. The chain uses TRBV2 and TRBJ2-5; D tentatively fits TRBD1 or TRBD2 (5 bases each). There are 13 residues in the CDR3. CDR1 SNHLY and CDR2 FYNNEI come from the germline V gene. Trimming took 3 bases from V and 5 from J, leaving 10 bases between them.

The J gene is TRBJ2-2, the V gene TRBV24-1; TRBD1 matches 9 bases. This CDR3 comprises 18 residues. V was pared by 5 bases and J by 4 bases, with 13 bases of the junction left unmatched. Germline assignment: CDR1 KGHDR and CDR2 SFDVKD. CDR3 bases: TGTGCCACCAGTGGAGGGACAGGGTTGGACGTGGGCACCGGGGAGCTGTTTTTT. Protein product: CATSGGTGLDVGTGELFF.

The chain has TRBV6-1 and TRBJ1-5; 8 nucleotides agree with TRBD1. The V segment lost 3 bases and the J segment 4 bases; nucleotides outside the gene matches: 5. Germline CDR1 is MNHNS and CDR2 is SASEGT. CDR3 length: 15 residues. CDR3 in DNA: TGTGCCAGCAGTGACGACAGGGGAGAGAATCAGCCCCAGCATTTT. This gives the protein CASSDDRGENQPQHF.